This T cell receptor (beta chain) was sequenced in a study of a mutant IDH1 vaccine in newly diagnosed glioma. Whole-study context: Initiation of the vaccine course occurred 4-6 weeks after radiotherapy alone, or alongside temozolomide cycles. Before enrollment, patients got radiotherapy alone, temozolomide alone, or mostly the combination. Visit V12 was conducted at week 35 as the safety follow-up. Visit V13 came later, at week 47.

Here immunoSEQ multiplex PCR was the method, and the copy in TCRdb shows in-frame clones only, minus some. The repertoire includes roughly 21,000 clones, 80% to 85% of them detected once, and around 2.8% sits in the top ten. Unmatched junction bases numbered 11, after V lost 2 bases and J lost 10 bases. In germline, CDR1 is SGHTA, CDR2 FQGNSA. The CDR3 sequence is 16 residues long. Time point: week 47, end of study. Each vaccine dose was 300 ug of mutant IDH1 20-mer peptide, with topical imiquimod. There were new WHO grade 3 or 4 astrocytomas in the donors, and these were IDH1-mutant and ATRX-lost. Of note for this clone: What it recognizes is unknown.

This chain joins TRBV7-2 and TRBJ2-1, with TRBD2 identical over 10 bases. This TCR was sampled from a man in his forties with glioma. This material consisted of PBMCs, taken from a glioma patient whose treatment included an IDH1 peptide vaccine. The CDR3 here is CASSLMVAGGIGEQFF. DNA of the CDR3: TGTGCCAGCAGCTTAATGGTAGCGGGGGGTATCGGCGAGCAGTTCTTC. The full variable domain, completed using reference TRBV7-2 and TRBJ2-1, is GAGVSQSPSNKVTEKGKDVELRCDPISGHTALYWYRQSLGQGLEFLIYFQGNSAPDKSGLPSDRFSAERTGGSVSTLTIQRTQQEDSAVYLCASSLMVAGGIGEQFFGPGTRLTVL.